This entry lists 20 T cell receptor beta chains sequenced from one sample in a study of OX40 agonist ivuxolimab in advanced cancers. Generated by immunoSEQ multiplex PCR, the TCRdb table keeps only in-frame clones and is missing some. The sample holds 50,000 to 75,000 clones, about nine tenths seen once. This material consisted of CD4+ or CD8+ T cells sorted from blood, taken in a trial of the OX40 agonist ivuxolimab. These receptors were taken from an adult with an advanced solid tumor such as melanoma, head and neck, liver or kidney cancer.

This clone has a single count. The V gene is TRBV27, the J gene TRBJ2-3; D possibly corresponds to TRBD2 (6 bases). Germline CDR1 reads MNHEY; CDR2 reads SMNVEV (reference sequence). V was clipped by 5 bases and J by 0 bases, with 15 bases between them. This CDR3 spans 16 amino acids. The CDR3 loop is CASSLEEGESTDTQYF. The CDR3 DNA sequence: TGTGCCAGCAGTCTGGAGGAGGGAGAGAGCACAGATACGCAGTATTTT.

The chain recombines TRBV6-6 with TRBJ1-5, with 7 bases aligning to TRBD1. CDR1 is MNHNY, CDR2 SVGAGI, per germline (reference sequence). This CDR3 is built from 14 residues. Trimming at V came to 0 bases and at J to 5 bases, leaving 1 base not matched to a gene. The CDR3 region is CASSYSGQYQPQHF. The CDR3 DNA reads TGTGCCAGCAGTTACTCGGGACAGTATCAGCCCCAGCATTTT.

This chain links TRBV6-5 with TRBJ2-7, with 11 nucleotides matching TRBD2. The germline gives CDR1 MNHEY, CDR2 SVGAGI. The CDR3 extends over 16 amino acids. With 0 bases clipped from V and 3 bases from J, the junction kept 4 bases outside the gene matches. CDR3 DNA: TGTGCCAGCAGTTACTCGACTAGCGGGGCCTACTACGAGCAGTACTTC. As protein: CASSYSTSGAYYEQYF.

The CDR3 bases are TGTGCCAGTAGTTACAGGGCCTTCCCGAACACTGAAGCTTTCTTT. Protein: CASSYRAFPNTEAFF. This rearrangement joins TRBV19 to TRBJ1-1; D is perhaps TRBD1 (6 bases). The V end was cut by 5 bases, the J end by 1 base, with 14 bases between. Germline CDR1 and CDR2: LNHDA and SQIVND (reference sequence). This CDR3 is built from 15 residues.

The V and J genes are TRBV7-6 and TRBJ2-7, with TRBD1 matching over 7 bases. The CDR3 extends over 17 amino acids. Trimming removed 1 base from V and 3 bases from J; junction bases left unmatched: 12. The germline V gene has CDR1 SGHVS and CDR2 FNYEAQ. CDR3 DNA: TGTGCCAGCAGCTTAGGACCCGGACAGGTCTCGGGCTACGAGCAGTACTTC. Its translation: CASSLGPGQVSGYEQYF. Full variable domain (outside the CDR3, taken from reference TRBV7-6 and TRBJ2-7): GAGVSQSPRYKVTKRGQDVALRCDPISGHVSLYWYRQALGQGPEFLTYFNYEAQQDKSGLPNDRFSAERPEGSISTLTIQRTEQRDSAMYRCASSLGPGQVSGYEQYFGPGTRLTVT.

The rearrangement joins TRBV9 to TRBJ1-6; 9 bases line up with TRBD1. CDR1 and CDR2 (germline): SGDLS, YYNGEE. The CDR3 covers 15 residues. V was clipped by 3 bases and J by 7 bases; unmatched bases: 5. The CDR3 loop reads CASSGTGEGNSPLHF. The CDR3 coding sequence is TGTGCCAGCAGCGGGACAGGGGAAGGCAATTCACCCCTCCACTTT. The full variable domain, completed using reference TRBV9 and TRBJ1-6, is DSGVTQTPKHLITATGQRVTLRCSPRSGDLSVYWYQQSLDQGLQFLIQYYNGEERAKGNILERFSAQQFPDLHSELNLSSLELGDSALYFCASSGTGEGNSPLHFGNGTRLTVT.

The V and J genes are TRBV7-9 and TRBJ1-3; D unclear. CDR1 is SEHNR, CDR2 FQNEAQ, per germline (reference sequence). CDR3 length equals 14 residues. V lost 5 bases, J lost 0 bases, and 8 bases lay in between. The CDR3 bases are TGTGCCAGCAGCCACGACGTCTCTGGAAACACCATATATTTT. This encodes CASSHDVSGNTIYF.

This chain links TRBV9 with TRBJ2-1; the D is unclear. This CDR3 has 11 amino acids. V shed 4 bases and J shed 6 bases, with 5 bases lying between them. Germline CDR1 is SGDLS and CDR2 is YYNGEE. The chain's CDR3 is CASSPLNEQFF. The CDR3 bases are TGTGCCAGCAGCCCTCTCAATGAGCAGTTCTTC.

The chain carries TRBV2 and TRBJ2-1; 11 bases match TRBD2. Germline assignment: CDR1 SNHLY and CDR2 FYNNEI. V shed 6 bases and J 2 bases; nucleotides not matched to a gene: 3. This CDR3 has 15 amino acids. CDR3 loop: CASRQLAGAYNEQFF. The CDR3 DNA reads as TGTGCCAGCAGGCAACTAGCGGGGGCCTACAATGAGCAGTTCTTC.

About this clone itself: Other DNA sequences in the same sample also yield this CDR3. The rearrangement links TRBV10-2 to TRBJ1-1; D is uncertain. The CDR3 runs to 13 residues. Germline CDR1 and CDR2: WSHSY and SAAADI. V dropped 3 bases and J dropped 4 bases, with 9 bases sitting between them. CDR3 sequence: CASSDTGGTEAFF. In DNA, the CDR3 is TGCGCCAGCAGTGACACGGGAGGCACTGAAGCTTTCTTT.

The rearrangement uses TRBV7-6 and TRBJ1-1; 7 bases are a match to TRBD1. V trimming: 3 bases; J trimming: 4 bases; junction bases outside the gene matches: 14. The CDR3 is 17 amino acids. The germline V gene encodes CDR1 SGHVS and CDR2 FNYEAQ. The DNA of the CDR3 is TGTGCCAGCAGCTTGCACCCGCACAGGGGAGGCGGCACTGAAGCTTTCTTT. This encodes CASSLHPHRGGGTEAFF. The variable domain in full, with the rest retrieved from reference TRBV7-6 and TRBJ1-1, is GAGVSQSPRYKVTKRGQDVALRCDPISGHVSLYWYRQALGQGPEFLTYFNYEAQQDKSGLPNDRFSAERPEGSISTLTIQRTEQRDSAMYRCASSLHPHRGGGTEAFFGQGTRLTVV.

This chain joins TRBV6-1 and TRBJ1-3; a possible D gene is TRBD1 (5 bases). CDR1 and CDR2 from the germline V gene are MNHNS and SASEGT. This CDR3 spans 13 amino acids. Trimming stripped 5 bases from V and 4 bases from J, with 9 bases between. The CDR3 region is CASSWGDGNTIYF. Written as DNA, the CDR3 is TGTGCCAGCAGTTGGGGGGACGGAAACACCATATATTTT.

The sample holds one count of this clone. The V gene is TRBV15, the J gene TRBJ2-7, with 8 bases lining up with TRBD2. CDR1 and CDR2 from the germline V gene are LNHNV and YYDKDF (reference sequence). The V gene end was trimmed by 5 bases and the J gene end by 6 bases; junction bases not matched to a gene: 6. The CDR3 consists of 13 residues. The CDR3 sequence: CATSSAGGAEQYF. The CDR3 nucleotides are TGTGCCACCAGCTCCGCCGGGGGGGCCGAGCAGTACTTC.

The V and J genes are TRBV9 and TRBJ2-1; TRBD2 agrees at 9 bases. The V gene end was trimmed by 4 bases and the J gene end by 9 bases; junction bases not matched to a gene: 8. CDR1 and CDR2 from the germline V gene are SGDLS and YYNGEE. The CDR3 runs 14 residues. The CDR3, as DNA: TGTGCCAGCAGCCAAACCGGGACTAGCAGTGAGCAGTTCTTC. Its translation is CASSQTGTSSEQFF. Drawing the rest from reference TRBV9 and TRBJ2-1, the complete variable domain is DSGVTQTPKHLITATGQRVTLRCSPRSGDLSVYWYQQSLDQGLQFLIQYYNGEERAKGNILERFSAQQFPDLHSELNLSSLELGDSALYFCASSQTGTSSEQFFGPGTRLTVL.

This sequence joins TRBV28 and TRBJ2-7; 8 bases are shared with TRBD1. Germline V gene data show CDR1 as MDHEN and CDR2 as SYDVKM. The CDR3 spans 13 residues. J gave up 7 bases and V 3 bases, and 5 bases lay outside the gene matches. The chain's CDR3 is CASSFPGQGEQYF. Written as DNA, the CDR3 is TGTGCCAGCAGTTTCCCTGGACAGGGAGAGCAGTACTTC.

The chain uses TRBV5-8 and TRBJ1-4; 8 bases are shared with TRBD1. In germline, CDR1 is SGHTS, CDR2 YDEGEE. V was clipped by 0 bases and J by 0 bases; unmatched bases: 4. The CDR3 loop spans 17 amino acids. Written as DNA, the CDR3 is TGTGCCAGCAGCTTGGCAGGGGGCCTAGCAACTAATGAAAAACTGTTTTTT. The encoded protein is CASSLAGGLATNEKLFF.

The chain couples TRBV6-1 to TRBJ2-3; D is unclear. Between the trimmed V and J ends, which lost 1 base and 8 bases, there was a span of 4 bases. Germline assignment: CDR1 MNHNS and CDR2 SASEGT. The CDR3 has 11 residues. CDR3 region: CASSEGGTQYF. The CDR3 nucleotides are TGTGCCAGCAGTGAAGGCGGTACGCAGTATTTT.

The chain links TRBV7-9 to TRBJ1-5; the D gene is possibly TRBD1 (5 bases). V was trimmed by 4 bases and J by 5 bases, leaving 21 bases between them. The germline V gene has CDR1 SEHNR and CDR2 FQNEAQ (reference sequence). The CDR3 is 17 amino acids. CDR3 DNA: TGTGCCAGCAGCTGTCTTACCGCGGGGGGAGGGCATCAGCCCCAGCATTTT. It yields the protein CASSCLTAGGGHQPQHF.

The genes are TRBV7-9 and TRBJ1-1, with 9 bases matching TRBD1. The length of the CDR3 is 14 residues. Trimming took 7 bases from V and 4 from J; bases not matched to a gene: 7. The germline gives CDR1 SEHNR, CDR2 FQNEAQ (reference sequence). CDR3 residues: CASTNTGGGTEAFF. DNA for the CDR3: TGTGCCAGCACCAATACAGGGGGCGGCACTGAAGCTTTCTTT. The whole variable domain, remainder taken from reference TRBV7-9 and TRBJ1-1, is DTGVSQNPRHKITKRGQNVTFRCDPISEHNRLYWYRQTLGQGPEFLTYFQNEAQLEKSRLLSDRFSAERPKGSFSTLEIQRTEQGDSAMYLCASTNTGGGTEAFFGQGTRLTVV.

The CDR3 here is CASSFGQGTEAFF. In DNA, the CDR3 is TGTGCCAGCAGCTTCGGACAGGGCACTGAAGCTTTCTTT. The chain carries TRBV5-5 and TRBJ1-1, with 8 bases identical to TRBD1. Looked up from germline, CDR1 is SGHKS and CDR2 is YYEKEE (reference sequence). V lost 2 bases to trimming and J lost 4 bases; unmatched junction nucleotides: 1. This CDR3 has 13 amino acids.